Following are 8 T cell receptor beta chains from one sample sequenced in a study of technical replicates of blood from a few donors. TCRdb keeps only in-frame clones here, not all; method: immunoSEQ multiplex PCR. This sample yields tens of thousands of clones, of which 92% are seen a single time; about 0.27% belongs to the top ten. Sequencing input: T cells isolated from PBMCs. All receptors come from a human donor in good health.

This CDR3 is CASSLFGRDYEQYF. The DNA for the CDR3 is TGTGCCAGCAGTTTATTCGGGAGGGACTACGAGCAGTACTTC. The rearrangement links TRBV27 to TRBJ2-7; 8 nucleotides match TRBD2. The junction had 2 bases not matched to a gene; V was cut back by 1 base and J by 3 bases. Germline V gene sequence: CDR1 MNHEY, CDR2 SMNVEV (reference sequence). The CDR3 is 14 amino acids.

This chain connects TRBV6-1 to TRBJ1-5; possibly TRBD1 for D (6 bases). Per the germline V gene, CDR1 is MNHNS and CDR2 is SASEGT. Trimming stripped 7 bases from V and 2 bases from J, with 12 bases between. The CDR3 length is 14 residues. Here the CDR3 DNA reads TGTGCCAGCAAATGGGGGCAGGGCAATCAGCCCCAGCATTTT. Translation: CASKWGQGNQPQHF.

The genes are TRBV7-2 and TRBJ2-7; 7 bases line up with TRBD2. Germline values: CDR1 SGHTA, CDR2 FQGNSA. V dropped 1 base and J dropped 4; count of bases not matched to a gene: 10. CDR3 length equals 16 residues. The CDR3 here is CASSLGSGTTMYEQYF. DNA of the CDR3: TGTGCCAGCAGCTTAGGCTCCGGGACTACGATGTACGAGCAGTACTTC.

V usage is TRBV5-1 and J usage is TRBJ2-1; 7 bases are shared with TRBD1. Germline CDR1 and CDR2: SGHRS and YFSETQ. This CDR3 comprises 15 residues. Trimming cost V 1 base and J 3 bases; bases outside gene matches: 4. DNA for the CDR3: TGCGCCAGCAGCTTGCTACAGGGGTTCTACAATGAGCAGTTCTTC. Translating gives CASSLLQGFYNEQFF. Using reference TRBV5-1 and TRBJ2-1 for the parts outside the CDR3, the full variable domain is KAGVTQTPRYLIKTRGQQVTLSCSPISGHRSVSWYQQTPGQGLQFLFEYFSETQRNKGNFPGRFSGRQFSNSRSEMNVSTLELGDSALYLCASSLLQGFYNEQFFGPGTRLTVL.

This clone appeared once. The CDR3 DNA sequence: TGCGCCAGCAGCTTAGGGACAGGGGTCTACGAGCAGTACTTC. Protein: CASSLGTGVYEQYF. This sequence joins TRBV5-1 and TRBJ2-7; 10 bases align to TRBD1. From germline, CDR1 is SGHRS and CDR2 YFSETQ. This CDR3 contains 14 residues. V dropped 2 bases and J dropped 3; count of bases not matched to a gene: 2.

In nucleotides, the CDR3 is TGTGCCAGTAGCCGCGCGGGGTACGAGCAGTACTTC. It codes for CASSRAGYEQYF. The chain couples TRBV28 to TRBJ2-7; D might be TRBD2 (6 bases). Deletions cut 9 bases from V and 4 bases from J, with 13 bases between. Germline V gene lookup returns CDR1 MDHEN and CDR2 SYDVKM. This CDR3 comprises 12 residues.

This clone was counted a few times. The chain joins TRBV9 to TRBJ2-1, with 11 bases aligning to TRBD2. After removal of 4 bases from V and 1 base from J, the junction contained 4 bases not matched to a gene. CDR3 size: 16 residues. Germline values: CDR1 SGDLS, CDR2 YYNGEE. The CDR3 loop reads CASSTRTSGSYNEQFF. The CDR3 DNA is TGTGCCAGCAGCACCCGGACTAGCGGGTCCTACAATGAGCAGTTCTTC.

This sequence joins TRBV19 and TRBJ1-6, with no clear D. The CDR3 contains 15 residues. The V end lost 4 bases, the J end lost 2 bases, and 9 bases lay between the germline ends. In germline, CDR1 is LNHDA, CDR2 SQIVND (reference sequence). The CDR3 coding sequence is TGTGCCAGTAGTAGAGAGGGCCCCTATAATTCACCCCTCCACTTT. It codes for CASSREGPYNSPLHF.